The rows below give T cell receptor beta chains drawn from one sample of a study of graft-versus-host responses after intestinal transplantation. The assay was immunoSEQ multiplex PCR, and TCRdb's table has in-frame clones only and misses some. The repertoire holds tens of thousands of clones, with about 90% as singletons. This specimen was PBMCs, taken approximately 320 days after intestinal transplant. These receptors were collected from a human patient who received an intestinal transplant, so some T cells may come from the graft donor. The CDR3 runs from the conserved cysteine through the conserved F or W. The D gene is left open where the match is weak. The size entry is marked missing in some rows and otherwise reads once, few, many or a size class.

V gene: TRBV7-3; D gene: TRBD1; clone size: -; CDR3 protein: CASSSGTGADTQYF
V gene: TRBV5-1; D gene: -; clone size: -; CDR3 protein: CASSLVPGSYEQYF
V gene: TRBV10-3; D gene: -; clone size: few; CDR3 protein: CASRAAGQEYGYTF
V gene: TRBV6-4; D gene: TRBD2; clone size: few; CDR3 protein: CASSRSSGSTDTQYF
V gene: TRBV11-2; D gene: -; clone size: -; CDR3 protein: CASSLGLSRDQETQYF
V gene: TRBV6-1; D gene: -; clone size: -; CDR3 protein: CASSTDFYNSPLHF
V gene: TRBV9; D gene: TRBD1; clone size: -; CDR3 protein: CASSVDGTGHSGNTIYF
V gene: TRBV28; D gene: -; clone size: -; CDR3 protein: CASRTRQAYEQYF
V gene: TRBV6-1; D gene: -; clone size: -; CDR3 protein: CATGSTNEKLFF
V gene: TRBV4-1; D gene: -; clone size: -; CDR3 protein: CASSQPTGLAKNIQYF
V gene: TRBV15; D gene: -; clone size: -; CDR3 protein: CATSRGAEAFF